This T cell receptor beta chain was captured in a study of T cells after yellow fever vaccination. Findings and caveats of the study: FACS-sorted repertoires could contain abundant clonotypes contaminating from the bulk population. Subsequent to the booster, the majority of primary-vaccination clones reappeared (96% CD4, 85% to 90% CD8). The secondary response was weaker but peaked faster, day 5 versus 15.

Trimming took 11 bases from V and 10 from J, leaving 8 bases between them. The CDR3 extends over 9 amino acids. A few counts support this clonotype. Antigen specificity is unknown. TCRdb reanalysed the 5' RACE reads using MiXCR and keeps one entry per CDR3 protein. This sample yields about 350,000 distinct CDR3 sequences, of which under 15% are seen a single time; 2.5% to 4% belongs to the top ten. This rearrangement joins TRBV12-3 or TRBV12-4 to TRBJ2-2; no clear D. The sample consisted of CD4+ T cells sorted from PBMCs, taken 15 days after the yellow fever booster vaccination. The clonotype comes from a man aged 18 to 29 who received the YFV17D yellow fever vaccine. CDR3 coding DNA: TGTGCCTGGCCCCCGGAGCTGTTTTTT. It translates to CAWPPELFF.